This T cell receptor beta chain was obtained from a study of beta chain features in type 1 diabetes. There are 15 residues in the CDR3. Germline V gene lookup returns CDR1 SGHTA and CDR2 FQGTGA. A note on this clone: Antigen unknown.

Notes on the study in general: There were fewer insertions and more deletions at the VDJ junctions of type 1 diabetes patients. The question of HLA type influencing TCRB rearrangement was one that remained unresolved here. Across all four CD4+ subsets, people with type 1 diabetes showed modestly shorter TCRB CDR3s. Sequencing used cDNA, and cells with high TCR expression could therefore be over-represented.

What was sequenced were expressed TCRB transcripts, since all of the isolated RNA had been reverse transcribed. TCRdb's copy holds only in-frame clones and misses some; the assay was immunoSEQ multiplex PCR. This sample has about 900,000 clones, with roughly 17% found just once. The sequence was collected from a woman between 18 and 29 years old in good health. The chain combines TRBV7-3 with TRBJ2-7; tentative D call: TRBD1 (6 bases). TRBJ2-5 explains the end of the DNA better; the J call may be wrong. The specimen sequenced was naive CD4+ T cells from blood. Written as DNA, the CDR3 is TGTGCCAGCAGCTTAATGGCAGGGGTAGGAGAGACCCAGTACTTC. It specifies CASSLMAGVGETQYF.